This TCR beta chain stems from a study of blood T cells in healthy people across ages (dated by TCRdb to the mid-2010s). Looking at the study overall: Template switching captured roughly one uniquely barcoded TCR beta cDNA molecule per two T cells in model experiments. Age-related changes in TCR beta repertoire diversity were measured in the study by deep sequencing normalized with unique cDNA molecular identifiers. Four age groups were formed from the donors: young (average roughly 15 years), middle-aged (approximately 41), aged (about 62) and long-lived (roughly 81). For two donors (one aged 18 to 29 and one aged 80 or older), the study analyzed two additional independent replicas of 1 million unique cDNA reads from the same blood draw.

The full study reports these points: Because donor CMV infection status was unknown, age-related changes in expanded clonotypes were potentially confounded. Compared with the aged group, the long-lived group had more naive CD4+ T cells, fewer expanded clones and increased TCR diversity, suggesting age selection. Estimates of total diversity based on one million sequenced T cells were regarded as lower bounds and as underestimates. Conclusive comparison of naive and antigen-experienced compartments was prevented by the profiling of bulk unsorted PBMCs. As age increased, observed TCR beta diversity per million T cells dropped in a roughly linear way, and a significant reduction was already evident by age about 40. Observed TCR beta diversity correlated strongly with the percentage of naive T cells measured by flow cytometry.

Donors were under 40 systemically healthy Caucasian individuals from Russia aged roughly 6 to 90 years. Roughly 11 milliliters of peripheral blood were drawn from each donor into EDTA-treated Vacutainer tubes. Ficoll-Paque density-gradient centrifugation was used to isolate PBMCs, with at least 6 million per sample. Total RNA, at least 5 micrograms per sample, was extracted from PBMCs with Trizol reagent. Naive CD45RAhigh/CD27high T cell percentages were measured by flow cytometry on a PBMC aliquot from every donor. The protocol used for the library was 5' RACE. Instrument used: Illumina HiSeq 2500. A second PCR of about 7 to 12 cycles was performed with a sample-barcoded 5' primer and a J-beta primer mix. A template-switch 5' adaptor carrying 12 random nucleotides introduced a unique molecular identifier onto each TCR beta cDNA molecule. Each sample yielded at least 2.5 million CDR3-containing paired-end reads. All of the RNA was converted into first-strand cDNA using the Mint cDNA synthesis kit, with a TRBC-specific oligonucleotide serving as the primer. All cDNA was treated with uracil-DNA glycosylase and then went through a first 18-cycle PCR with the universal primers M1SS and BC2_uni_R. Regarding the original processing steps: Normalization of each sample was performed by random selection of 1 million high-quality reads, each carrying a distinct molecular identifier. Reads sharing molecular identifiers were discarded rather than binned into consensus sequences. CDR3 identification, clonotype clustering and error correction used MiTCR with a Q25 quality threshold and the strictest error-elimination algorithm. A nonparametric unseen species model with Euler transformation was used to estimate lower-bound total TCR beta diversity. TCRdb cleaned the public reads at Q25 with fastp, built clones with MiXCR and kept in-frame beta chains. Rows matching on CDR3 protein sequence are summarized as one entry with the most common DNA and genes. For this entry, the V and J calls and clone size follow TCRdb and not the study's own pipeline. Present in this sample are more than 650,000 distinct CDR3 sequences, under 30% of which were seen just once. Clones ranked in the top ten supply 3% of the sample.

The CDR3 starts with the cysteine, ends with the phenylalanine, and has 13 residues. Only CDR3 DNA is held: 39 bases, read in frame from base 1. The germline V gene provides CDR1 SGHTA and CDR2 FQGNSA. The table lists this clonotype with a few counts. It has no known antigen specificity. One end of the junction does not line up with germline, which may come from a read error. The sample was also linked to a second study, of T cells of mothers and their children. From that second study: Nine systemically healthy Caucasian individuals served as donors, namely three mothers together with their six children. cDNA synthesis used all of the extracted RNA, with around 1.5 ug of RNA in each 15 ul reaction. Sample barcodes and 2-4 random nucleotides were added via the M1S primer in the second PCR. Over 8 million TCR beta CDR3 reads were obtained for each mother, and 2.5 million to 3 million reads were obtained for each child. TCR recombination output is similarly shaped by thymic selection in related and unrelated pairs, with a minor effect exerted by inherited differences. Related mother-child pairs always showed normalized repertoire overlap that was slightly higher than in unrelated mother-child pairs, though the difference was never significant. No persistent microchimeric T cell clones were detected, at a sensitivity of roughly 100 clones per million clonotypes. To look for features that set related mother-child pairs apart from unrelated individuals, the researchers ran deep NGS to compare the TCR beta repertoires of mothers and children. On average, the children were roughly 12 +/- 4 years old, while the mothers were about 37 +/- 4 years old. After adapter ligation was performed with NEBNext reagents, the libraries were sequenced on an Illumina HiSeq 2000 with 100+100 nt paired-end reads. To avoid cross-contamination, the mother libraries and the child libraries were prepared a month apart and sequenced in separate runs. For each donor, somewhere between 500,000 and 2,000,000 distinct TCR beta clonotypes were identified. Naive TCR beta clonotypes were estimated from low-frequency clonotypes matched to each donor's FACS-determined naive share, without sorting.

The specimen was blood. The rearranged chain carries TRBV7-2 and TRBJ1-5; the D gene is not confidently resolved. The receptor was isolated from a boy younger than 18 in good health. The CDR3 here reads CAGSIEKGQPQHF. The bases are TGTGCCGGCAGCATAGAAAAAGGCCAGCCCCAGCATTTT. Reference TRBV7-2 and TRBJ1-5 proteins supply the regions before and after the CDR3; the full variable domain is: GAGVSQSPSNKVTEKGKDVELRCDPISGHTALYWYRQSLGQGLEFLIYFQGNSAPDKSGLPSDRFSAERTGGSVSTLTIQRTQQEDSAVYLCAGSIEKGQPQHFGDGTRLSIL.